This record concerns one T cell receptor beta chain sequence. TCRdb's copy holds only in-frame clones and misses some; the assay was immunoSEQ multiplex PCR. Of a few thousand clones in the sample, 76% were seen once. These data belong to a study of preoperative IRX-2 immunotherapy in early breast cancer. The V and J ends lost 6 bases and 2 bases respectively, with 16 bases between them. The CDR3 is 16 residues long. From germline, CDR1 is LNHDA and CDR2 SQIVND (reference sequence). Treatment indicated: preoperative locoregional IRX-2 cytokine immunotherapy. The specimen was tumor tissue, collected after IRX-2 immunotherapy. The chain recombines TRBV19 with TRBJ2-2; D might be TRBD1 or TRBD2, each matching 5 bases. This clonotype originated in a human donor with breast cancer. CDR3 protein: CASRLREGSNTGELFF. The CDR3 DNA follows: TGTGCCAGTAGACTCCGAGAGGGGTCAAACACCGGGGAGCTGTTTTTT.